The 30 T cell receptor beta chains reported below all come from one sample, sequenced in a study of cytomegalovirus exposure and HLA in healthy donors. PCR used 60 Vbeta primers and 13 Jbeta primers. Assay: immunoSEQ multiplex PCR; the TCRdb copy retains only in-frame clones and omits some. Among about 150,000 clones listed, over 70% were seen once. Sequenced material: PBMCs. The receptors here all came from a woman aged 40-49 years in good health and CMV-seropositive.

V is TRBV30 and J is TRBJ1-5; D remains ambiguous. V was cut by 3 bases and J by 7 bases, with 7 bases left in between. This CDR3 spans 11 amino acids. CDR1 GTSNPN and CDR2 SVGIG come from the germline V gene (reference sequence). CDR3 in amino acids: CAWRASQPQHF. The CDR3 region has the DNA TGTGCCTGGAGAGCCTCCCAGCCCCAGCATTTT. The full variable domain, its missing parts supplied by reference TRBV30 and TRBJ1-5, is SQTIHQWPATLVQPVGSPLSLECTVEGTSNPNLYWYRQAAGRGLQLLFYSVGIGQISSEVPQNLSASRPQDRQFILSSKKLLLSDSGFYLCAWRASQPQHFGDGTRLSIL.

The gene calls are TRBV9 and TRBJ2-3, with unresolved D. CDR1 and CDR2 (germline): SGDLS, YYNGEE. V lost 6 bases and J lost 1, with 9 bases in between. This CDR3 is 13 amino acids long. The CDR3 sequence: CASMGLGTDTQYF. The CDR3 region has the DNA TGTGCCAGCATGGGCCTCGGCACAGATACGCAGTATTTT.

This chain links TRBV9 with TRBJ1-4, with 11 bases identical to TRBD1. The germline V gene has CDR1 SGDLS and CDR2 YYNGEE. V gave up 0 bases and J gave up 7 bases; unmatched junction bases: 2. This CDR3 is built from 15 residues. The CDR3 loop is CASSVGTGGFEKLFF. The CDR3 bases are TGTGCCAGCAGCGTAGGGACAGGGGGCTTTGAAAAACTGTTTTTT.

The chain recombines TRBV5-1 with TRBJ1-4; perhaps TRBD1 as D (6 bases). The CDR3 covers 14 residues. The germline CDR1 and CDR2 sequences are SGHRS and YFSETQ. The V end lost 3 bases, the J end lost 3 bases, and 9 bases lay between the germline ends. In DNA form, the CDR3 reads TGCGCCAGCAGCTACACAGGGTCTAATGAAAAACTGTTTTTT. Its protein product is CASSYTGSNEKLFF. Complete variable domain (other parts from reference TRBV5-1 and TRBJ1-4): KAGVTQTPRYLIKTRGQQVTLSCSPISGHRSVSWYQQTPGQGLQFLFEYFSETQRNKGNFPGRFSGRQFSNSRSEMNVSTLELGDSALYLCASSYTGSNEKLFFGSGTQLSVL.

A remark on this clone: A read error may produce the germline difference seen at one junction end. This chain joins TRBV7-9 and TRBJ2-5, with D possibly matching TRBD2 (7 bases). From germline, CDR1 is SEHNR and CDR2 FQNEAQ (reference sequence). There are 14 residues in the CDR3. CDR3 residues: CSSSRHEGGETQYF. CDR3 DNA: TGTTCCAGCAGCCGACACGAGGGGGGGGAGACCCAGTACTTC. Variable domain in full (rest from reference TRBV7-9 and TRBJ2-5): DTGVSQNPRHKITKRGQNVTFRCDPISEHNRLYWYRQTLGQGPEFLTYFQNEAQLEKSRLLSDRFSAERPKGSFSTLEIQRTEQGDSAMYLCSSSRHEGGETQYFGPGTRLLVL.

CDR3 nucleotide sequence: TGTGCCAGCACCCCAAGGACTAGCGGGGGACAAGAGACCCAGTACTTC. Its translation is CASTPRTSGGQETQYF. J is TRBJ2-5 and V is TRBV6-6; 13 positions match TRBD2. The V gene's germline CDR1 is MNHNY and CDR2 SVGAGI (reference sequence). With V trimmed by 7 bases and J by 2 bases, 7 bases remained unmatched. The CDR3 sequence is 16 residues long.

A single count supports this clone. The chain uses TRBV19 and TRBJ2-7; 7 nucleotides align to TRBD1. The V gene's germline CDR1 is LNHDA and CDR2 SQIVND (reference sequence). With V trimmed by 1 base and J by 3 bases, 6 bases remained unmatched. CDR3 size: 15 residues. The CDR3 loop is CASSIAGTDHYEQYF. In DNA, the CDR3 is TGTGCCAGTAGTATAGCGGGGACAGATCACTACGAGCAGTACTTC.

The V gene is TRBV29-1, the J gene TRBJ1-1; the D is unclear. The CDR3 has 14 residues. V lost 7 bases and J 3 bases, leaving 18 bases between the germline ends. Germline CDR1 SQVTM, CDR2 ANQGSEA. The CDR3 DNA sequence: TGCAGCGCCTTAGCGGGTTTGGAGGACACTGAAGCTTTCTTT. Amino acids: CSALAGLEDTEAFF. Full variable domain (rest looked up from reference TRBV29-1 and TRBJ1-1): SAVISQKPSRDICQRGTSLTIQCQVDSQVTMMFWYRQQPGQSLTLIATANQGSEATYESGFVIDKFPISRPNLTFSTLTVSNMSPEDSSIYLCSALAGLEDTEAFFGQGTRLTVV.

J is TRBJ1-1 and V is TRBV27, with no clear D. This CDR3 region has 15 residues. Trimming took 3 bases from V and 1 from J, leaving 12 bases between them. The germline gives CDR1 MNHEY, CDR2 SMNVEV (reference sequence). The CDR3 protein is CASSLGGEGNTEAFF. CDR3 sequence (DNA): TGTGCCAGCAGTTTGGGTGGGGAGGGGAACACTGAAGCTTTCTTT.

The chain is built from TRBV30 and TRBJ2-3; 11 bases align to TRBD2. V trimming: 5 bases; J trimming: 9 bases; junction bases outside the gene matches: 10. Germline lookup yields CDR1 GTSNPN and CDR2 SVGIG (reference sequence). The CDR3 length is 14 residues. The CDR3 sequence is CAWHSGGGRGTQYF. In DNA, the CDR3 is TGTGCCTGGCATAGCGGGGGGGGGAGAGGAACGCAGTATTTT. Full variable domain (outside the CDR3, taken from reference TRBV30 and TRBJ2-3): SQTIHQWPATLVQPVGSPLSLECTVEGTSNPNLYWYRQAAGRGLQLLFYSVGIGQISSEVPQNLSASRPQDRQFILSSKKLLLSDSGFYLCAWHSGGGRGTQYFGPGTRLTVL.

The CDR3 DNA sequence: TGTGCCAGCAGCCTCGTGGGGGGAGAGACCCAGTACTTC. Its protein product is CASSLVGGETQYF. This chain joins TRBV7-9 and TRBJ2-5; maybe TRBD2 (6 bases). Per germline, CDR1 SEHNR and CDR2 FQNEAQ (reference sequence). The CDR3 contains 13 residues. Trimming left V 5 bases short and J 4 bases short, with 11 bases between.

V is TRBV29-1 and J is TRBJ1-6; D unclear. V lost 5 bases to trimming and J lost 7 bases, with 12 bases between them. Germline lookup yields CDR1 SQVTM and CDR2 ANQGSEA. The CDR3 consists of 13 residues. The CDR3 here is CSVRSNSNSPLHF. The CDR3 nucleotides read TGCAGCGTTAGATCCAACTCGAATTCACCCCTCCACTTT.

The rearrangement joins TRBV5-6 to TRBJ2-1; unclear D gene. Deletions cut 1 base from V and 8 bases from J, with 10 bases between. The CDR3 is 13 amino acids. Germline values: CDR1 SGHDT, CDR2 YYEEEE. The CDR3 region is CASSLFVSYEQFF. CDR3 DNA sequence: TGTGCCAGCAGCTTGTTTGTATCCTATGAGCAGTTCTTC.

The chain carries TRBV28 and TRBJ1-6, with D perhaps matching TRBD1 (6 bases). Germline V gene lookup returns CDR1 MDHEN and CDR2 SYDVKM. The V end lost 4 bases, the J end lost 0 bases, and 13 bases lay between the germline ends. The CDR3 is made up of 17 amino acids. For the CDR3, the DNA is TGTGCCAGCAGTTCCGGACAGCTCAGCTCCTATAATTCACCCCTCCACTTT. Its translation is CASSSGQLSSYNSPLHF.

The gene calls are TRBV5-1 and TRBJ2-7; D is undetermined. Germline CDR1 reads SGHRS; CDR2 reads YFSETQ. V was clipped by 0 bases and J by 13 bases, with 14 bases between them. This CDR3 comprises 12 residues. CDR3 protein: CASSLDGVRFYF. The DNA of the CDR3 is TGCGCCAGCAGCTTGGACGGAGTCCGATTCTACTTC.

This chain links TRBV6-1 with TRBJ1-2; D remains unclear. This CDR3 has 16 amino acids. V was trimmed by 2 bases and J by 3 bases, leaving 16 bases between them. Germline values: CDR1 MNHNS, CDR2 SASEGT. The CDR3 spells CASSENPRVRDYGYTF. DNA for the CDR3: TGTGCCAGCAGTGAAAACCCCCGGGTGAGGGACTATGGCTACACCTTC.

The chain uses TRBV6-5 and TRBJ1-1; TRBD1 might be the D (5 bases). Germline V gene lookup returns CDR1 MNHEY and CDR2 SVGAGI. CDR3 length: 15 amino acids. The V end was cut by 0 bases, the J end by 4 bases, with 12 bases between. CDR3 sequence reads: CASSYSTTGGTEAFF. The CDR3, as DNA: TGTGCCAGCAGTTACTCGACGACGGGGGGCACTGAAGCTTTCTTT.

The V gene is TRBV6-5, the J gene TRBJ2-7; 12 bases fit TRBD1. This CDR3 has 15 amino acids. Germline V lookup: CDR1 MNHEY, CDR2 SVGAGI. V lost 7 bases to trimming and J lost 1 base; unmatched junction nucleotides: 5. The DNA for the CDR3 is TGTGCCAGCAAAACGGGACAGGGGGCGTCCTACGAGCAGTACTTC. As protein: CASKTGQGASYEQYF.

CDR3 nucleotides: TGTGCCAGTAGTTCCCTAGGGTCGTGGCGGGGGGGGTCAGATACGCAGTATTTT. This codes for CASSSLGSWRGGSDTQYF. V is TRBV19 and J is TRBJ2-3; 9 bases map to TRBD2. V dropped 5 bases and J dropped 4; count of bases not matched to a gene: 16. Germline V CDR1 and CDR2: LNHDA, SQIVND (reference sequence). This CDR3 contains 18 residues.

This clone was picked up a small number of times. V usage is TRBV6-5 and J usage is TRBJ1-3; the D is unclear. Trimming took 0 bases from V and 9 from J, leaving 9 bases between them. Germline values: CDR1 MNHEY, CDR2 SVGAGI. The CDR3 has 13 residues. Here the CDR3 reads CASSYSEGATIYF. CDR3 bases: TGTGCCAGCAGTTACTCTGAGGGAGCCACCATATATTTT.

The V and J genes are TRBV4-1 and TRBJ1-2; D call uncertain. Germline V gene lookup returns CDR1 MGHRA and CDR2 YSYEKL. There are 16 residues in the CDR3. The V and J ends lost 0 bases and 4 bases respectively, with 15 bases between them. The CDR3 coding sequence is TGCGCCAGCAGCCAAGATGTTTCCCGTGCCAGCTATGGCTACACCTTC. Its translation: CASSQDVSRASYGYTF.

The rearrangement links TRBV2 to TRBJ1-2; the D is unclear. The V gene's germline CDR1 is SNHLY and CDR2 FYNNEI. This CDR3 is built from 14 residues. Trimming took off 4 bases at V and 8 bases at J, with 17 bases between the two ends. The CDR3 bases are TGTGCCAGCAGTGGCCAGACTACGGTTTTAGGCTACACCTTC. Protein sequence: CASSGQTTVLGYTF.

This clone has a handful of counts. This chain links TRBV28 with TRBJ2-5; D might be TRBD2 (7 bases). Germline CDR1 reads MDHEN; CDR2 reads SYDVKM. The CDR3 extends over 15 amino acids. V gave up 5 bases and J gave up 4 bases, with 17 bases separating them. In DNA, the CDR3 is TGTGCCAGCAGTGAATTCGGGGGGCTCGTAGAGACCCAGTACTTC. This codes for CASSEFGGLVETQYF.

The chain recombines TRBV10-3 with TRBJ2-2; no definite D call. Deletions cut 2 bases from V and 6 bases from J, with 4 bases between. The CDR3 is made up of 12 amino acids. Germline lookup yields CDR1 ENHRY and CDR2 SYGVKD. CDR3 amino acids: CAISEASGELFF. CDR3 bases: TGTGCCATCAGTGAGGCGTCCGGGGAGCTGTTTTTT.

The J gene is TRBJ2-7, the V gene TRBV4-2, with 9 bases aligning to TRBD1. Germline loops: CDR1 LGHNA, CDR2 YNFKEQ. The ends lost 4 bases at V and 3 bases at J; junction bases unmatched: 7. The length of the CDR3 is 15 residues. CDR3 region: CASSPDRGNNYEQYF. The CDR3 bases are TGTGCCAGCAGCCCCGACAGGGGGAATAACTACGAGCAGTACTTC.

V gene TRBV7-9 combines with J gene TRBJ1-2, with a weak D call TRBD1 (6 bases). The V end lost 6 bases, the J end lost 4 bases, and 15 bases lay between the germline ends. CDR3 length: 14 amino acids. CDR1 SEHNR and CDR2 FQNEAQ come from the germline V gene (reference sequence). The CDR3 reads CASSPGGGSYGYTF. CDR3 DNA sequence: TGTGCCAGCAGTCCCGGGGGGGGCAGCTATGGCTACACCTTC. Supplemented by reference TRBV7-9 and TRBJ1-2, the full variable domain reads DTGVSQNPRHKITKRGQNVTFRCDPISEHNRLYWYRQTLGQGPEFLTYFQNEAQLEKSRLLSDRFSAERPKGSFSTLEIQRTEQGDSAMYLCASSPGGGSYGYTFGSGTRLTVV.

The V and J genes are TRBV2 and TRBJ1-1; D is ambiguous. Germline assignment: CDR1 SNHLY and CDR2 FYNNEI. This CDR3 region has 13 residues. V dropped 6 bases and J dropped 3 bases, with 11 bases sitting between them. CDR3 nucleotide sequence: TGTGCCAGCAGAATTAGATCGGACACTGAAGCTTTCTTT. It codes for CASRIRSDTEAFF.

V is TRBV7-9 and J is TRBJ1-6; 7 bases fit TRBD1. The CDR3 contains 15 residues. J gave up 3 bases and V 5 bases, and 4 bases lay outside the gene matches. Germline V CDR1 and CDR2: SEHNR, FQNEAQ (reference sequence). The CDR3 is CASSKRDSYNSPLHF. The CDR3 coding sequence is TGTGCCAGCAGCAAACGGGACAGCTATAATTCACCCCTCCACTTT.

The chain is built from TRBV10-2 and TRBJ1-6; D is unresolved. The germline CDR1 and CDR2 sequences are WSHSY and SAAADI. Trimming pared 4 bases from V and 5 bases from J, leaving 9 bases between. This CDR3 is built from 14 residues. CDR3 nucleotides: TGCGCCAGCAGTGGCGGAGGGAATAATTCACCCCTCCACTTT. This codes for CASSGGGNNSPLHF.

This chain uses TRBV30 with TRBJ1-4; 8 bases align to TRBD1. The CDR3 totals 13 residues. Losses at the gene ends were 1 base for V and 7 bases for J; bases not matched to a gene: 2. The germline CDR1 and CDR2 sequences are GTSNPN and SVGIG (reference sequence). The CDR3 here is CAWSGGQGEKLFF. In DNA form, the CDR3 reads TGTGCCTGGAGTGGTGGACAGGGTGAAAAACTGTTTTTT.